The clone carrying this T cell receptor (beta chain) was seen at least ten times. The CDR3 covers 13 residues. Germline CDR1 ENHRY, CDR2 SYGVKD. With 5 bases clipped from V and 6 bases from J, the junction kept 3 bases outside the gene matches. The TCRbeta library was prepared with unique molecular identifiers. TCRdb called the PCR reads again in MiXCR, with one record for every CDR3 protein. This sample has 200,000 to 250,000 distinct CDR3 sequences; 8% to 9.5% occur once, and the top ten carry about 6%. This specimen comes from a study of T-cell reconstitution after alpha-beta-depleted transplantation in children.

The receptor was isolated from a human donor who donated a stem cell graft to a child with acute lymphoblastic leukemia. This material consisted of PBMCs from the stem cell graft donor, taken from the stem cell graft. This chain links TRBV10-3 with TRBJ2-3; 9 bases are a match to TRBD1. CDR3 residues: CAISTGGQDTQYF. DNA of the CDR3: TGTGCCATCAGTACAGGGGGCCAGGATACGCAGTATTTT.